The clone carrying this TCR beta chain was seen just once. What it binds is not known. CDR3 size: 13 residues. Trimming removed 9 bases from V and 5 bases from J, with 13 bases in between. The sample comes from a study of T cell responses to AZD1222 COVID-19 vaccine. Study summary: The analysis combined second doses at about 4 or about 12 weeks. Study results and limitations: Dominant at 160-218 and 743-854, vaccine-associated CD4 TCRs also spanned spike. Donors were largely white British and mainly female; clonal diversity was possibly underestimated.

Produced via immunoSEQ multiplex PCR; TCRdb's table is partial and in-frame only. The data hold more than 75,000 clones, with 80% to 90% observed a single time. Sequencing used peripheral blood, obtained on day 0 of AZD1222 vaccination. The chain has TRBV12-3 or TRBV12-4 and TRBJ1-4; no reliable D call. The clonotype comes from an adult in good health. The CDR3 DNA follows: TGTGCCAGTCGTACCAGCTTAAATGAAAAACTGTTTTTT. Translating it yields CASRTSLNEKLFF.